In this sample, the clone carrying this TCR beta chain turned up a few times. Its target is unknown. V was cut by 4 bases and J by 6 bases, with 12 bases left in between. CDR1 and CDR2 from the germline V gene are SGHRS and YFSETQ. The CDR3 contains 13 residues. This sample was included in a study of T-cell reconstitution after alpha-beta-depleted transplantation in children. General study results and limits: Hyperexpanded clones declined; after one year, newly produced T cells mostly supplied diversity. Recipient T cells and thymic progenitors that survived gave rise to the high TCRbeta diversity observed at day 60 in some patients.

As it was prepared, the TCRbeta library received unique molecular identifiers. In TCRdb, the PCR reads were re-called with MiXCR into one record per CDR3 protein. The repertoire has about 900,000 distinct CDR3 sequences, around 30% of them found once; the top ten carry roughly 30%. This TCR was sampled from a boy in the first two years of life who had a stem cell transplant for SCID, so the T cells may come from the graft donor. This sample comprised PBMCs, mostly from graft donor cells, obtained 360 days after TCRalphabeta/CD19-depleted stem cell transplant. This chain links TRBV5-1 with TRBJ2-3; D not resolved. Written as DNA, the CDR3 is TGCGCCAGCAGCCCCCTTGTAGAGGATACGCAGTATTTT. It translates to CASSPLVEDTQYF. Looking up the rest from reference TRBV5-1 and TRBJ2-3 gives the full variable domain: KAGVTQTPRYLIKTRGQQVTLSCSPISGHRSVSWYQQTPGQGLQFLFEYFSETQRNKGNFPGRFSGRQFSNSRSEMNVSTLELGDSALYLCASSPLVEDTQYFGPGTRLTVL.